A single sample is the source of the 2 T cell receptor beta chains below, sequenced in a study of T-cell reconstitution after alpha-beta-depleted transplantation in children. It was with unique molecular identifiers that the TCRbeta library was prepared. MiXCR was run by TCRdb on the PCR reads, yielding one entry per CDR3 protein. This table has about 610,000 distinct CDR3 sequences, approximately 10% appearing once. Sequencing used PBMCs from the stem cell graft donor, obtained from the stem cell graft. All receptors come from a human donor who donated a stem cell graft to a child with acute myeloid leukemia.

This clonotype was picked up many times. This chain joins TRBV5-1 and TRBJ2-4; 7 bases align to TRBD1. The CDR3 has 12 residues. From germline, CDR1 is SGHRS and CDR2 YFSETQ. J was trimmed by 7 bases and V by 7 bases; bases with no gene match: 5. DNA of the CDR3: TGCGCCAGCGGCACAGGGGTGAACATTCAGTACTTC. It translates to CASGTGVNIQYF.

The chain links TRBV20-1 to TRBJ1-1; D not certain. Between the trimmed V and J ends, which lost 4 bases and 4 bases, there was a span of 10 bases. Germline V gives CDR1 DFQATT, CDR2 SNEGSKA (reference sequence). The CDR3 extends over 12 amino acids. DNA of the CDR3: TGCAGTGCTATCCGGACGGCCACTGAAGCTTTCTTT. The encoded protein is CSAIRTATEAFF.